The 11 T cell receptor beta chains presented below share a single source sample, sequenced in a study of cytomegalovirus exposure and HLA in healthy donors. The PCR made use of 60 Vbeta and 13 Jbeta primers. Assay: immunoSEQ multiplex PCR; the TCRdb copy retains only in-frame clones and omits some. Altogether 85,000 to 130,000 clones are present, 70% to 80% being singletons, with the ten largest covering 0.79%. The sequenced sample consisted of PBMCs. These receptors originate from a boy aged 10-17 years in good health and CMV-seronegative.

This clone is a singleton in its sample. The rearrangement links TRBV4-1 to TRBJ2-1; 10 positions agree with TRBD2. CDR1 is MGHRA, CDR2 YSYEKL, per germline. The CDR3 is 16 amino acids. V was clipped by 2 bases and J by 7 bases; unmatched bases: 8. This CDR3 reads CASSQTPAGGRNEQFF. CDR3 in DNA: TGCGCCAGCAGCCAAACCCCAGCGGGAGGGAGGAATGAGCAGTTCTTC.

The chain links TRBV4-2 to TRBJ2-2; D is perhaps TRBD1 (6 bases). The CDR3 consists of 16 residues. The germline gives CDR1 LGHNA, CDR2 YNFKEQ. V was shortened by 0 bases and J by 4 bases, with 12 bases between the two germline ends. CDR3 region: CASSQDLRGRTGELFF. Here the CDR3 DNA reads TGTGCCAGCAGCCAAGATCTCAGGGGCCGCACCGGGGAGCTGTTTTTT.

This chain joins TRBV9 and TRBJ2-3; D is possibly TRBD1 (6 bases). V was clipped by 4 bases and J by 6 bases, with 9 bases between them. CDR3 length equals 12 residues. Germline V gene sequence: CDR1 SGDLS, CDR2 YYNGEE. This CDR3 reads CASSFTGDTQYF. Here the CDR3 DNA reads TGTGCCAGCAGCTTCACAGGGGATACGCAGTATTTT.

This chain joins TRBV11-1 and TRBJ2-5, with D uncertain. Trimming removed 1 base at V and 5 bases at J, with 14 bases between. Germline V CDR1 and CDR2: SGHAT, FQDESV (reference sequence). CDR3 length: 15 residues. CDR3 protein: CASSLVRATRETQYF. The CDR3 DNA sequence: TGTGCCAGCAGCTTAGTGCGCGCGACTCGGGAGACCCAGTACTTC.

In its sample, this clone was seen a few times. The chain combines TRBV6-1 with TRBJ2-7; D gene ambiguous. The germline gives CDR1 MNHNS, CDR2 SASEGT. The CDR3 has 12 amino acids. Trimming removed 4 bases from V and 1 base from J, with 5 bases in between. CDR3 region: CASSVRSYEQYF. The CDR3 coding sequence is TGTGCCAGCAGTGTGCGATCCTACGAGCAGTACTTC.

This clone has more than one count but fewer than ten. The CDR3 loop reads CASSLPGGLGYNEQFF. As DNA, the CDR3 is TGTGCCAGCAGCTTGCCAGGGGGCTTGGGGTACAATGAGCAGTTCTTC. The V gene is TRBV5-4, the J gene TRBJ2-1; 8 bases align to TRBD1. Germline loops: CDR1 SGHNT, CDR2 YYREEE (reference sequence). V shed 1 base, J shed 4 bases, and the junction held 7 bases outside the gene matches. This CDR3 is 16 amino acids long.

This chain joins TRBV6-1 and TRBJ1-1, with 7 bases identical to TRBD1. Germline values: CDR1 MNHNS, CDR2 SASEGT. The CDR3 covers 13 residues. J was trimmed by 5 bases and V by 6 bases; bases with no gene match: 6. This CDR3 reads CASRGQYGTEAFF. CDR3 sequence (DNA): TGTGCCAGCAGGGGACAGTATGGTACTGAAGCTTTCTTT.

V usage is TRBV5-4 and J usage is TRBJ2-1; 12 bases align to TRBD2. Germline lookup yields CDR1 SGHNT and CDR2 YYREEE (reference sequence). With V trimmed by 0 bases and J by 10 bases, 8 bases remained unmatched. This CDR3 comprises 16 residues. Here the CDR3 reads CASSLVASGGGPEQFF. The CDR3 region has the DNA TGTGCCAGCAGCTTGGTTGCTAGCGGGGGGGGACCCGAGCAGTTCTTC.

A few counts support this clone. This sequence joins TRBV9 and TRBJ2-1; 10 nucleotides match TRBD1. The ends lost 3 bases at V and 5 bases at J; junction bases unmatched: 5. Per germline, CDR1 SGDLS and CDR2 YYNGEE. This CDR3 comprises 15 residues. The CDR3, as DNA: TGTGCCAGCAGCGCGGGACAGGGGTTTCACAATGAGCAGTTCTTC. Amino acids: CASSAGQGFHNEQFF.

The gene calls are TRBV11-2 and TRBJ2-7; 10 bases agree with TRBD1. Unmatched junction bases numbered 6, after V lost 6 bases and J lost 1 base. This CDR3 is built from 15 residues. In germline, CDR1 is SGHAT, CDR2 FQNNGV. DNA for the CDR3: TGTGCCAGCAGTTCGACAGGGGGCGATTCCTACGAGCAGTACTTC. The encoded protein is CASSSTGGDSYEQYF.

This clone was counted between two and nine times. This chain joins TRBV5-1 and TRBJ1-1; no definite D call. This CDR3 is built from 13 residues. Per germline, CDR1 SGHRS and CDR2 YFSETQ. The V and J ends lost 1 base and 3 bases respectively, with 7 bases between them. The CDR3 bases are TGCGCCAGCAGCTTGATAACGGACACTGAAGCTTTCTTT. Protein product: CASSLITDTEAFF.